The 6 T cell receptor beta chains reported below all come from one sample, sequenced in a study of OX40 agonist ivuxolimab in advanced cancers. Receptors were amplified or captured by the immunoSEQ multiplex PCR assay. Imported from immuneACCESS, the table was reduced by TCRdb to in-frame sequences with V and J called. These copies leave out some clones; in studies compared against another copy, an unresolved V gene accounts for under half, and the cause of the remainder is not known. The sample yields roughly 75,000 clones; more than 70% were counted once. Of the sample, around 0.8% falls within the top ten clones. Sequenced material: CD4+ or CD8+ T cells sorted from blood, taken in a trial of the OX40 agonist ivuxolimab. The receptors here all came from an adult with an advanced solid tumor such as melanoma, head and neck, liver or kidney cancer.

The chain combines TRBV27 with TRBJ2-4; TRBD2 matches 7 bases. Germline CDR1 MNHEY, CDR2 SMNVEV (reference sequence). J gave up 3 bases and V 3 bases, and 11 bases lay outside the gene matches. The CDR3 runs to 17 residues. The CDR3: CASSLKLAPTYKNIQYF. The DNA for the CDR3 is TGTGCCAGCAGTTTGAAACTAGCGCCGACCTACAAAAACATTCAGTACTTC.

This chain joins TRBV5-1 and TRBJ2-2; 8 bases line up with TRBD1. This CDR3 contains 17 residues. After removal of 4 bases from V and 0 bases from J, the junction contained 8 bases not matched to a gene. From germline, CDR1 is SGHRS and CDR2 YFSETQ. The CDR3 DNA reads as TGCGCCAGCAGCGGGATACAGGGGGAGGCGAACACCGGGGAGCTGTTTTTT. This codes for CASSGIQGEANTGELFF.

V and J are TRBV19 and TRBJ1-3; D call uncertain. The CDR3 consists of 15 residues. Looked up from germline, CDR1 is LNHDA and CDR2 is SQIVND (reference sequence). V shed 8 bases and J shed 0 bases, with 14 bases lying between them. CDR3 amino acids: CASHRVSFSGNTIYF. CDR3 coding DNA: TGTGCCAGTCATAGAGTTTCATTCTCTGGAAACACCATATATTTT.

The rearrangement joins TRBV28 to TRBJ2-7, with D possibly being TRBD1 (7 bases). The CDR3 consists of 15 residues. Germline CDR1 and CDR2: MDHEN and SYDVKM. Trimming removed 6 bases at V and 3 bases at J, with 18 bases between. This CDR3 reads CASRRRGTVGYEQYF. The CDR3 DNA is TGTGCCAGCAGGCGACGCGGGACAGTGGGCTACGAGCAGTACTTC.

The chain combines TRBV7-6 with TRBJ2-5, with D perhaps TRBD2 (6 bases). CDR1 is SGHVS, CDR2 FNYEAQ, per germline. The CDR3 totals 14 residues. V lost 1 base to trimming and J lost 4 bases, with 10 bases between them. CDR3 amino acids: CASSLGGDRETQYF. The CDR3 DNA follows: TGTGCCAGCAGCTTAGGGGGGGACCGAGAGACCCAGTACTTC.

This chain uses TRBV18 with TRBJ2-3; D unresolved. The germline V and J ends were trimmed by 3 bases and 6 bases, with 10 bases remaining between them. From germline, CDR1 is KGHSH and CDR2 LQKENI. The CDR3 has 13 amino acids. As DNA, the CDR3 is TGTGCCAGCTCACCGCCCCCCCCGGATACGCAGTATTTT. As protein: CASSPPPPDTQYF.